The 3 T cell receptor beta chains below were found in one sample sequenced in a study of blood T cell repertoires in COVID-19. Clones were sequenced by immunoSEQ multiplex PCR, and TCRdb holds only the in-frame ones, with some missing. The profile shows over 25,000 clones, roughly 84% of them singletons. The source material was peripheral blood. Every receptor here comes from a human donor in a cohort sampled during active COVID-19.

V gene TRBV4-2 combines with J gene TRBJ1-2, with D possibly matching TRBD1 (5 bases). CDR1 is LGHNA, CDR2 YNFKEQ, per germline. The V gene lost 0 bases and the J gene lost 3 bases, with 11 bases spanning the gap. The CDR3 sequence is 15 residues long. CDR3 nucleotides: TGTGCCAGCAGCCAAGATCAGGGAACGGACTATGGCTACACCTTC. Protein: CASSQDQGTDYGYTF.

The chain couples TRBV13 to TRBJ1-2; TRBD1 is a possible D gene (6 bases). Germline V gene lookup returns CDR1 PRHDT and CDR2 FYEKMQ (reference sequence). The CDR3 covers 14 residues. The V and J ends lost 5 bases and 3 bases respectively, with 13 bases between them. As DNA, the CDR3 is TGTGCCAGCAGCCGCTTACAGGGAGACTATGGCTACACCTTC. It codes for CASSRLQGDYGYTF.

The chain couples TRBV19 to TRBJ2-2, with 9 bases aligning to TRBD1. V lost 5 bases and J lost 5; bases outside the gene matches: 9. The CDR3 length is 16 residues. From germline, CDR1 is LNHDA and CDR2 SQIVND (reference sequence). DNA of the CDR3: TGTGCCAGTAGTTGGGGACAGGGAGTCACAACCGGGGAGCTGTTTTTT. Translated, it gives CASSWGQGVTTGELFF. Combining the CDR3 with reference TRBV19 and TRBJ2-2 gives the whole variable domain DGGITQSPKYLFRKEGQNVTLSCEQNLNHDAMYWYRQDPGQGLRLIYYSQIVNDFQKGDIAEGYSVSREKKESFPLTVTSAQKNPTAFYLCASSWGQGVTTGELFFGEGSRLTVL.